The 17 T cell receptor beta chains reported below all come from one sample, sequenced in a study of early T cells in non-severe SARS-CoV-2 infection (TCRdb year 2021). The method behind the library was 5' RACE. Sequencing relied on a NextSeq 500. TCRdb reprocessing: public reads trimmed at Q25 with fastp, clones called with MiXCR, in-frame beta chains kept. Each CDR3 protein appears once, grouped with its most common genes and DNA. The sample table records tens of thousands of distinct CDR3 sequences; 13% to 15% of these occur just once. The ten largest make up roughly 7% of the sample. The sequenced material came from whole blood. The receptors stem from an adult who was a healthcare worker with PCR-confirmed SARS-CoV-2 infection or an uninfected control (not recorded which).

The V and J genes are TRBV7-6 and TRBJ2-1; 7 bases line up with TRBD2. This CDR3 region has 15 residues. CDR1 is SGHVS and CDR2 is FNYEAQ in the germline V gene. Losses at the gene ends were 4 bases for V and 4 bases for J; bases not matched to a gene: 7. The CDR3 spells CASSSRGREYNEQFF. The DNA of the CDR3 is TGTGCCAGCAGCTCTCGAGGGAGGGAGTACAATGAGCAGTTCTTC.

Only a few counts were recorded for this clonotype. The chain recombines TRBV30 with TRBJ1-1; D unclear. The V end lost 1 base, the J end lost 1 base, and 10 bases lay between the germline ends. CDR3 length: 14 residues. The germline gives CDR1 GTSNPN, CDR2 SVGIG (reference sequence). The CDR3 nucleotides read TGTGCCTGGAGTGGGGGTGGGAGGAACACTGAAGCTTTCTTT. Protein: CAWSGGGRNTEAFF. The variable domain in full, with the rest retrieved from reference TRBV30 and TRBJ1-1, is SQTIHQWPATLVQPVGSPLSLECTVEGTSNPNLYWYRQAAGRGLQLLFYSVGIGQISSEVPQNLSASRPQDRQFILSSKKLLLSDSGFYLCAWSGGGRNTEAFFGQGTRLTVV.

The chain couples TRBV4-2 to TRBJ2-5; no clear D gene. This CDR3 contains 15 residues. The ends were cut back, 1 base at V and 1 base at J, with 10 bases in the middle. Germline V gene lookup returns CDR1 LGHNA and CDR2 YNFKEQ. CDR3 sequence: CASSQARQAQETQYF. In DNA, the CDR3 is TGTGCCAGCAGCCAAGCTCGCCAGGCCCAAGAGACCCAGTACTTC.

This clonotype was counted a few times. The CDR3 region has the DNA TGTGCCAGCAGCTTAGGTAGCGGGAGCTCCTACGAGCAGTACTTC. Translated: CASSLGSGSSYEQYF. The chain links TRBV11-3 to TRBJ2-7, with 9 nucleotides matching TRBD2. The V gene end was trimmed by 1 base and the J gene end by 0 bases; junction bases not matched to a gene: 1. The CDR3 extends over 15 amino acids. From germline, CDR1 is SGHNT and CDR2 YENEEA.

This clonotype was found a few times. The V call is TRBV20-1, the J call TRBJ2-7; TRBD2 matches 11 bases. The CDR3 is 13 residues long. Germline CDR1 and CDR2: DFQATT and SNEGSKA (reference sequence). V was clipped by 5 bases and J by 7 bases; unmatched bases: 7. In DNA, the CDR3 is TGCAGTGCTCTACTAGCGGGGGCTTTTGAGCAGTACTTC. Translated: CSALLAGAFEQYF.

V usage is TRBV5-5 and J usage is TRBJ1-1; 7 nucleotides line up with TRBD1. With 4 bases clipped from V and 6 bases from J, the junction kept 9 bases outside the gene matches. The CDR3 length is 14 residues. CDR1 and CDR2 from the germline V gene are SGHKS and YYEKEE (reference sequence). Written as DNA, the CDR3 is TGTGCCAGCAGCCGTCCGGGACAGAGGGCTGAAGCTTTCTTT. This codes for CASSRPGQRAEAFF.

The table lists this clonotype with a few counts. The J gene is TRBJ2-1, the V gene TRBV24-1; D possibly corresponds to TRBD2 (5 bases). V dropped 1 base and J dropped 8 bases, with 11 bases sitting between them. The CDR3 is 14 amino acids. Germline V gene sequence: CDR1 KGHDR, CDR2 SFDVKD. Here the CDR3 DNA reads TGTGCCACCAGTGATTTTGGCGGGTCGGATGAGCAGTTCTTC. Its translation: CATSDFGGSDEQFF.

This clonotype has at least ten counts. The rearrangement links TRBV14 to TRBJ2-1; D might be TRBD2 (6 bases). Germline CDR1 is SGHDN and CDR2 is FVKESK. Trimming removed 4 bases at V and 3 bases at J, with 13 bases between. This CDR3 is built from 15 residues. CDR3 amino acids: CASSLRFGGYNEQFF. The CDR3 DNA reads as TGTGCCAGCAGCCTCCGGTTCGGGGGCTACAATGAGCAGTTCTTC. Supplemented by reference TRBV14 and TRBJ2-1, the full variable domain reads EAGVTQFPSHSVIEKGQTVTLRCDPISGHDNLYWYRRVMGKEIKFLLHFVKESKQDESGMPNNRFLAERTGGTYSTLKVQPAELEDSGVYFCASSLRFGGYNEQFFGPGTRLTVL.

This clonotype was detected only a few times. DNA of the CDR3: TGCAGCGCCACGTCAGTCCAAGAGACCCAGTACTTC. Residues: CSATSVQETQYF. V gene TRBV29-1 combines with J gene TRBJ2-5; no reliable D call. The CDR3 contains 12 residues. V was shortened by 7 bases and J by 1 base, with 10 bases between the two germline ends. The V gene's germline CDR1 is SQVTM and CDR2 ANQGSEA.

This clonotype was found a few times. The CDR3 DNA reads as TGTGCCAGCAGCCAAGACCAGAGACTAGCGGGTGGCACAGATACGCAGTATTTT. Translating gives CASSQDQRLAGGTDTQYF. The chain carries TRBV4-2 and TRBJ2-3; 10 bases map to TRBD2. The CDR3 loop spans 18 amino acids. CDR1 is LGHNA, CDR2 YNFKEQ, per germline. The trim removed 0 bases at V and 1 base at J, leaving 7 bases unmatched.

The rearrangement uses TRBV28 and TRBJ1-5; 7 bases fit TRBD1. The V segment lost 8 bases and the J segment 1 base; nucleotides outside the gene matches: 5. The germline V gene has CDR1 MDHEN and CDR2 SYDVKM. The CDR3 is 14 amino acids. CDR3 coding DNA: TGTGCCAGCCTGACACAGGGGAGCAATCAGCCCCAGCATTTT. It yields the protein CASLTQGSNQPQHF.

This clonotype came up a few times. This rearrangement joins TRBV11-2 to TRBJ2-7; D ambiguous. The ends were cut back, 0 bases at V and 2 bases at J, with 5 bases in the middle. The length of the CDR3 is 13 residues. The germline V gene encodes CDR1 SGHAT and CDR2 FQNNGV. The CDR3 region has the DNA TGTGCCAGCAGCTTAGATGGGCCCTACGAGCAGTACTTC. It translates to CASSLDGPYEQYF.

This clonotype was observed many times. The chain carries TRBV7-6 and TRBJ2-1, with unresolved D. Looked up from germline, CDR1 is SGHVS and CDR2 is FNYEAQ. Trimming took 1 base from V and 8 from J, leaving 18 bases between them. The CDR3 covers 16 residues. The chain's CDR3 is CASSLVGWSQGDEQFF. CDR3 DNA: TGTGCCAGCAGCTTAGTGGGGTGGTCGCAAGGCGATGAGCAGTTCTTC.

This clonotype appeared many times. The V gene is TRBV12-3 or TRBV12-4, the J gene TRBJ2-2, with TRBD1 identical over 11 bases. This CDR3 contains 16 residues. With 4 bases clipped from V and 4 bases from J, the junction kept 5 bases outside the gene matches. For the CDR3, the DNA is TGTGCCAGCAGTTCCCGGGGGACAGGGGGCACCGGGGAGCTGTTTTTT. This translates into CASSSRGTGGTGELFF.

In its sample, this clonotype was seen many times. The chain uses TRBV7-9 and TRBJ2-7; 7 bases map to TRBD2. The junction had 10 bases not matched to a gene; V was cut back by 4 bases and J by 7 bases. The germline gives CDR1 SEHNR, CDR2 FQNEAQ (reference sequence). The CDR3 is made up of 14 amino acids. The CDR3 sequence: CASSSLSGAGEQYF. The CDR3 DNA reads as TGTGCCAGCAGCTCCTTGAGCGGGGCGGGAGAGCAGTACTTC.

This clonotype appeared many times. V and J are TRBV29-1 and TRBJ2-3; the D gene could be TRBD1 or TRBD2 (6 bases each). The V gene's germline CDR1 is SQVTM and CDR2 ANQGSEA. The CDR3 runs 13 residues. V was clipped by 6 bases and J by 0 bases, with 10 bases between them. The CDR3 region has the DNA TGCAGCGTGGGGGGCAGAAGCACAGATACGCAGTATTTT. Protein sequence: CSVGGRSTDTQYF.

A few counts support this clonotype. This chain connects TRBV7-9 to TRBJ2-1; no definite D call. Germline CDR1 SEHNR, CDR2 FQNEAQ (reference sequence). CDR3 length: 11 residues. The ends were cut back, 1 base at V and 8 bases at J, with 3 bases in the middle. The CDR3 bases are TGTGCCAGCAGCTTAGACTATGAGCAGTTCTTC. This codes for CASSLDYEQFF.